A selection of T cell receptor beta chains follows, all from one sample in a study of shared T cell receptors in the human thymus. Profiling relied on immunoSEQ multiplex PCR, and the TCRdb table lists in-frame clones only, not all of them. The sample consists of 600,000 to 900,000 clones, roughly 85% of them appearing once. This sample was shared with a second study, whose subject was human thymus T cells.

Sequenced material: thymocytes. These receptors all come from a girl under three years old with a congenital heart defect. The CDR3 runs from the conserved cysteine through the conserved F or W. D genes are given only for firm matches. A row's size may be missing; if present it is once, few, many or a size class.

d_gene: TRBD1
j_gene: TRBJ1-4
abundance: few
v_gene: TRBV7-6
CDR3nt: TGTGCCAGCAGCCCTAGCGGACAGGGCCGGCTAGCCCAGGGCGCGGCTAATGAAAAACTGTTTTTT
CDR3aa: CASSPSGQGRLAQGAANEKLFF

d_gene: TRBD1
j_gene: TRBJ1-1
abundance: NA
v_gene: TRBV12-5
CDR3nt: TGTGCTAGTGGTTTGGTACAGAAAGGGACAGCGAACACTGAAGCTTTCTTT
CDR3aa: CASGLVQKGTANTEAFF

d_gene: NA
j_gene: TRBJ1-1
abundance: NA
v_gene: TRBV27
CDR3nt: TGTGCCAGCAGACGCTCGCGGTACACTGAAGCTTTCTTT
CDR3aa: CASRRSRYTEAFF

d_gene: NA
j_gene: TRBJ2-7
abundance: NA
v_gene: TRBV28
CDR3nt: TGTGCCAGCAGTTTTCTCGACGAGCAGTACTTC
CDR3aa: CASSFLDEQYF

d_gene: NA
j_gene: TRBJ2-7
abundance: NA
v_gene: TRBV27
CDR3nt: TGTGCCAGCAGTCCCAGGGTCCACTACGAGCAGTACTTC
CDR3aa: CASSPRVHYEQYF

d_gene: NA
j_gene: TRBJ1-1
abundance: NA
v_gene: TRBV7-9
CDR3nt: TGTGCCAGCAGCTTTGTGGCGAACACTGAAGCTTTCTTT
CDR3aa: CASSFVANTEAFF

d_gene: TRBD2
j_gene: TRBJ2-1
abundance: NA
v_gene: TRBV25-1
CDR3nt: TGTGCCAGCAGTTCCCGGGGGGTGAGTGAGCAGTTCTTC
CDR3aa: CASSSRGVSEQFF

d_gene: NA
j_gene: TRBJ1-2
abundance: NA
v_gene: TRBV29-1
CDR3nt: TGCAGCGGGGGCGGCCCCACACTCTATGGCTACACCTTC
CDR3aa: CSGGGPTLYGYTF

d_gene: NA
j_gene: TRBJ2-2
abundance: NA
v_gene: TRBV10-3
CDR3nt: TGTGCCATCACCCAAACTATTCGGGTGTCCGGGGAGCTGTTTTTT
CDR3aa: CAITQTIRVSGELFF

d_gene: TRBD1
j_gene: TRBJ1-2
abundance: NA
v_gene: TRBV6-5
CDR3nt: TGTGCCAGCAGTTATACAGGGGGCTTGTTTGGCTACACCTTC
CDR3aa: CASSYTGGLFGYTF

d_gene: NA
j_gene: TRBJ1-1
abundance: NA
v_gene: TRBV19
CDR3nt: TGTGCCAGTAGTCCGCCGAGACAGTTTACCTGGGGGGTGAACACTGAAGCTTTCTTT
CDR3aa: CASSPPRQFTWGVNTEAFF

d_gene: TRBD1
j_gene: TRBJ1-5
abundance: NA
v_gene: TRBV11-2
CDR3nt: TGTGCCAGCAGCTCAGCAGACAGGGGACTCGAATCCAATCAGCCCCAGCATTTT
CDR3aa: CASSSADRGLESNQPQHF

d_gene: NA
j_gene: TRBJ1-5
abundance: NA
v_gene: TRBV7-6
CDR3nt: TGTGCCAGCAGCGCTAAGGGGCAAGGTCAGCCCCAGCATTTT
CDR3aa: CASSAKGQGQPQHF

d_gene: TRBD1
j_gene: TRBJ1-5
abundance: NA
v_gene: TRBV10-2
CDR3nt: TGCGCCAGCAGGGGACAGGGCGGCAATCAGCCCCAGCATTTT
CDR3aa: CASRGQGGNQPQHF

d_gene: TRBD1
j_gene: TRBJ1-2
abundance: NA
v_gene: TRBV28
CDR3nt: TGTGCCAGCAGTTCCGGGACAGGGAGTAACTATGGCTACACCTTC
CDR3aa: CASSSGTGSNYGYTF

d_gene: NA
j_gene: TRBJ2-7
abundance: NA
v_gene: TRBV10-3
CDR3nt: TGTGCCATCAATCCAGGGGTCTACGAGCAGTACTTC
CDR3aa: CAINPGVYEQYF

d_gene: TRBD1
j_gene: TRBJ1-6
abundance: NA
v_gene: TRBV28
CDR3nt: TGTGCCAGCAGCCCCCTGGACAGGGAAGGTTCACCCCTCCACTTT
CDR3aa: CASSPLDREGSPLHF

d_gene: NA
j_gene: TRBJ2-7
abundance: NA
v_gene: TRBV25-1
CDR3nt: TGTGCCAGCAGGGAGGGGGGGCACTACTACGAGCAGTACTTC
CDR3aa: CASREGGHYYEQYF

d_gene: NA
j_gene: TRBJ1-5
abundance: NA
v_gene: TRBV6-5
CDR3nt: TGTGCCAGCAGTCCTTCGCAGGGGCAGCCCCAGCATTTT
CDR3aa: CASSPSQGQPQHF

d_gene: TRBD2
j_gene: TRBJ2-2
abundance: once
v_gene: TRBV5-4
CDR3nt: TGTGCCAGCAGCGTGGCTACTAGCGGGGGGCCCCCCGGGGAGCTGTTTTTT
CDR3aa: CASSVATSGGPPGELFF

d_gene: NA
j_gene: TRBJ1-5
abundance: NA
v_gene: TRBV6-1
CDR3nt: TGTGCCAGCAGTGAAACGGACAGAGATCAGCCCCAGCATTTT
CDR3aa: CASSETDRDQPQHF

d_gene: NA
j_gene: TRBJ2-4
abundance: NA
v_gene: TRBV7-2
CDR3nt: TGTGCCAGCAGCCTCCCTGTAGCCAAAAACATTCAGTACTTC
CDR3aa: CASSLPVAKNIQYF

d_gene: TRBD2
j_gene: TRBJ2-7
abundance: once
v_gene: TRBV12-5
CDR3nt: TGTGCTAGTGGTTTGGTCCCCGGCCCCTCTATAGCGGGGGGCCCCTACGAGCAGTACTTC
CDR3aa: CASGLVPGPSIAGGPYEQYF